This T cell receptor beta chain was captured by sequencing in a study of vaccination effects on CD4 cells after COVID-19. Regarding this clone: Its antigen is unknown.

The V end was cut by 8 bases, the J end by 1 base, with 6 bases between. This CDR3 spans 12 amino acids. Germline assignment: CDR1 WNHNN and CDR2 SYGVQD (reference sequence). Findings and caveats of the study: Few convalescent patients were included, and no early post-infection timepoints were sampled.

Data came from immunoSEQ multiplex PCR; TCRdb stores just in-frame clones and leaves some out. This repertoire shows about 14,000 clones, around 78% found once; its top ten account for 29%. ViraFEST expansion of antigen-specific CD4+ T cells with viral peptide pools preceded sequencing. Cultured cells yielded isolated CD4+ T cells after around 10 days. According to PCR results, the person was infected with SARS-CoV-2 between March and December 2020. BNT162b2 vaccine or mRNA-1273 vaccine was given to participants in two doses. This receptor was taken from a human donor who had a prior SARS-CoV-2 infection. J is TRBJ2-4 and V is TRBV10-1; D ambiguous. Sequencing used CD4+ T cells from PBMCs cultured with HCoV-NL63 spike peptides, obtained after COVID-19 vaccination. Here the CDR3 reads CASPRAKNIQYF. The CDR3 DNA reads TGCGCCAGCCCCCGCGCCAAAAACATTCAGTACTTC.